These 14 T cell receptor beta chains originate from one sample sequenced in a study of T cell changes during pregnancy in multiple sclerosis. Clones were read by immunoSEQ multiplex PCR, and TCRdb kept only the in-frame ones, dropping some. This table has 45,000 to 70,000 clones, 92% appearing once. The starting material was CD4+ T cells from peripheral blood mononuclear cells, obtained after pregnancy. The receptor source for this set is a female donor in good health, enrolled as a control in a pregnancy study.

As concerns this clone: The sample contains more than one DNA sequence encoding this CDR3. The chain is built from TRBV28 and TRBJ2-7; D possibly corresponds to TRBD1 (7 bases). V was trimmed by 6 bases and J by 1 base, leaving 13 bases between them. Germline V gives CDR1 MDHEN, CDR2 SYDVKM. CDR3 size: 14 residues. This CDR3 is CASRTAGGSYEQYF. In nucleotides, the CDR3 is TGTGCCAGCAGAACAGCAGGGGGGTCCTACGAGCAGTACTTC.

This chain uses TRBV4-1 with TRBJ2-3; D perhaps matches TRBD2 (7 bases). The V end was cut by 6 bases, the J end by 6 bases, with 22 bases between. This CDR3 has 16 amino acids. Germline assignment: CDR1 MGHRA and CDR2 YSYEKL. The CDR3 DNA reads as TGCGCCAGCAGAGGGGGGGAACTAGCGAGATCGGATACGCAGTATTTT. Translation gives CASRGGELARSDTQYF.

The chain couples TRBV11-2 to TRBJ2-1; TRBD2 agrees at 10 bases. The CDR3 is made up of 14 amino acids. J lost 5 bases, V lost 3 bases, and 1 base had no gene match. Germline lookup yields CDR1 SGHAT and CDR2 FQNNGV. The CDR3 spells CASSFTSGNNEQFF. For the CDR3, the DNA is TGTGCCAGCAGCTTCACTAGCGGGAACAATGAGCAGTTCTTC.

This chain uses TRBV2 with TRBJ1-6; no reliable D call. This CDR3 is built from 14 residues. V gave up 4 bases and J gave up 8 bases, with 12 bases separating them. Germline V CDR1 and CDR2: SNHLY, FYNNEI. The CDR3 nucleotides are TGTGCCAGCAGTGGGCTCCCGCTGGATTCACCCCTCCACTTT. Translating gives CASSGLPLDSPLHF.

This clone was seen more than once but under ten times. V usage is TRBV19 and J usage is TRBJ2-2; D might be TRBD1 (5 bases). The CDR3 has 17 amino acids. The germline gives CDR1 LNHDA, CDR2 SQIVND (reference sequence). Trimming removed 3 bases from V and 0 bases from J, with 14 bases in between. This CDR3 is CASSIRQRSTNTGELFF. The CDR3 DNA reads as TGTGCCAGTAGTATTCGACAGCGCTCCACGAACACCGGGGAGCTGTTTTTT.

The chain couples TRBV28 to TRBJ2-7; 10 nucleotides agree with TRBD1. The junction had 6 bases not matched to a gene; V was cut back by 4 bases and J by 3 bases. From germline, CDR1 is MDHEN and CDR2 SYDVKM. The CDR3 has 15 residues. The CDR3 protein is CASSSSGTGVYEQYF. DNA for the CDR3: TGTGCCAGCAGTTCGTCCGGGACAGGGGTCTACGAGCAGTACTTC. Combining the CDR3 with reference TRBV28 and TRBJ2-7 gives the whole variable domain DVKVTQSSRYLVKRTGEKVFLECVQDMDHENMFWYRQDPGLGLRLIYFSYDVKMKEKGDIPEGYSVSREKKERFSLILESASTNQTSMYLCASSSSGTGVYEQYFGPGTRLTVT.

This rearrangement joins TRBV6-1 to TRBJ2-1, with TRBD2 matching 12 bases. Germline values: CDR1 MNHNS, CDR2 SASEGT. Germline trimming cut 6 bases from V and 8 bases from J; bases unmatched to any gene: 5. There are 14 residues in the CDR3. CDR3 nucleotides: TGTGCCAGCAGACTAGCGGGGGGAAGGTATGAGCAGTTCTTC. Its translation is CASRLAGGRYEQFF.

This chain joins TRBV14 and TRBJ1-2, with TRBD1 identical over 9 bases. V was clipped by 1 base and J by 4 bases; unmatched bases: 4. This CDR3 comprises 15 residues. Looked up from germline, CDR1 is SGHDN and CDR2 is FVKESK. CDR3 amino acids: CASSQAGTGFYGYTF. CDR3 bases: TGTGCCAGCAGCCAAGCCGGGACAGGGTTCTATGGCTACACCTTC.

The chain links TRBV7-8 to TRBJ1-5, with D tentatively TRBD1 (5 bases). Per the germline V gene, CDR1 is SGHVS and CDR2 is FQNEAQ. The CDR3 loop spans 17 amino acids. With 1 base removed from V and 0 bases from J, the gap between germline ends came to 13 bases. The CDR3 reads CASSLDRKGNSNQPQHF. CDR3 nucleotides: TGTGCCAGCAGCTTAGACAGAAAGGGGAATAGCAATCAGCCCCAGCATTTT.

The rearrangement uses TRBV9 and TRBJ2-3; tentatively, D is TRBD1 (6 bases). Per germline, CDR1 SGDLS and CDR2 YYNGEE. This CDR3 spans 14 amino acids. V lost 3 bases and J lost 0, with 8 bases in between. CDR3 sequence: CASSGTGSTDTQYF. The CDR3 DNA follows: TGTGCCAGCAGCGGTACAGGGAGCACAGATACGCAGTATTTT.

This clone was observed a single time. The chain couples TRBV7-6 to TRBJ2-7; the D gene is possibly TRBD1 (6 bases). Per the germline V gene, CDR1 is SGHVS and CDR2 is FNYEAQ. The CDR3 covers 15 residues. Trimming removed 5 bases from V and 1 base from J, with 15 bases in between. The CDR3 DNA follows: TGTGCCAGCAGCCCCCGCGCAGGGGTATCCTACGAGCAGTACTTC. Translation gives CASSPRAGVSYEQYF.

V usage is TRBV11-3 and J usage is TRBJ2-1; D might be TRBD2 (7 bases). The V gene's germline CDR1 is SGHNT and CDR2 YENEEA. The germline V and J ends were trimmed by 5 bases and 6 bases, with 17 bases remaining between them. This CDR3 has 15 residues. CDR3 protein: CASSIGGVPTNEQFF. CDR3 nucleotide sequence: TGTGCCAGCAGCATAGGGGGGGTCCCGACCAATGAGCAGTTCTTC.

V and J are TRBV7-2 and TRBJ2-2; 8 bases are a match to TRBD1. This CDR3 has 14 amino acids. Germline V gene data show CDR1 as SGHTA and CDR2 as FQGNSA. Unmatched junction bases numbered 2, after V lost 8 bases and J lost 0 bases. This chain's CDR3 is CASLQGANTGELFF. The CDR3, as DNA: TGTGCCAGCTTACAGGGGGCGAACACCGGGGAGCTGTTTTTT. Together with reference TRBV7-2 and TRBJ2-2, the CDR3 gives the full variable domain: GAGVSQSPSNKVTEKGKDVELRCDPISGHTALYWYRQSLGQGLEFLIYFQGNSAPDKSGLPSDRFSAERTGGSVSTLTIQRTQQEDSAVYLCASLQGANTGELFFGEGSRLTVL.

The chain employs TRBV7-2 and TRBJ1-1, with no clear D. Germline values: CDR1 SGHTA, CDR2 FQGNSA. The CDR3 covers 18 residues. Between the trimmed V and J ends, which lost 1 base and 0 bases, there was a span of 18 bases. The DNA for the CDR3 is TGTGCCAGCAGCTTAGGACGGGCGGGAAGGAACTTGAACACTGAAGCTTTCTTT. Protein: CASSLGRAGRNLNTEAFF.